This T cell receptor beta chain was obtained from a study of T cell repertoires in cytomegalovirus infection. V lost 7 bases to trimming and J lost 8 bases; unmatched junction nucleotides: 17. The length of the CDR3 is 16 residues. Germline V gives CDR1 MNHEY, CDR2 SVGEGT. As for this clonotype: Its antigen is not known.

TCRdb redid the calling of the reads with MiXCR, one entry per CDR3 protein. The sample gives hundreds of thousands of distinct CDR3 sequences, roughly 43% of which show up once; roughly two fifths is in the top ten. Study conclusions and caveats: In two of eight donors, the top clonotype was HLA-C-restricted CMV-specific.

Material: cultured PBMCs, obtained from culture after CMV antigen stimulation. The rearrangement links TRBV6-2 or TRBV6-3 to TRBJ2-1; 7 bases are shared with TRBD2. The clonotype comes from a human donor in good health (CMV status not recorded). Some clones in this sample may be carry-over from other donors' samples. The DNA of the CDR3 is TGTGCCAGCAACCCAAGGCCAGCGGGGTCTGGGCATGAGCAGTTCTTC. This translates into CASNPRPAGSGHEQFF.